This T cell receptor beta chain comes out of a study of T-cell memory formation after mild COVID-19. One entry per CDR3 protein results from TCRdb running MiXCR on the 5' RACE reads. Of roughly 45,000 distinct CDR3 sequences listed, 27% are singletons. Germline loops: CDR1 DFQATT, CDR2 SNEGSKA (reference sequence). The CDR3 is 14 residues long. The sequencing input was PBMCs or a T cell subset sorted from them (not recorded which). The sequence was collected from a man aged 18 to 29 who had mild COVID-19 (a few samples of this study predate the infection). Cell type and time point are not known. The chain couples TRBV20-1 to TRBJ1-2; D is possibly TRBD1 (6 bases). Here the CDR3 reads CSAPGQPSHYGYTF. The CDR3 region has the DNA TGCAGCGCCCCTGGACAGCCCTCTCACTATGGCTACACCTTC.